This passage covers 10 T cell receptor beta chains from one sample sequenced in a study of blood T cell repertoires in COVID-19. Clones were read by immunoSEQ multiplex PCR, and TCRdb kept only the in-frame ones, dropping some. The repertoire has 200,000 to 250,000 clones, around 81% of them found once; the top ten carry roughly 13%. The sequencing sample was made of peripheral blood. These receptors all stem from a human donor in a cohort sampled during active COVID-19.

The chain couples TRBV6-4 to TRBJ2-6, with D tentatively TRBD2 (6 bases). The length of the CDR3 is 16 residues. Germline CDR1 and CDR2: MRHNA and SNTAGT. V dropped 3 bases and J dropped 0 bases, with 9 bases sitting between them. The chain's CDR3 is CASSETGLSGANVLTF. CDR3 sequence (DNA): TGTGCCAGCAGTGAGACGGGACTCTCTGGGGCCAACGTCCTGACTTTC.

The rearrangement links TRBV10-3 to TRBJ2-5, with D maybe TRBD2 (7 bases). Germline lookup yields CDR1 ENHRY and CDR2 SYGVKD. The CDR3 is 18 amino acids. V was trimmed by 2 bases and J by 2 bases, leaving 21 bases between them. The CDR3 loop reads CAISEPTGGLAAQETQYF. The CDR3, as DNA: TGTGCCATCAGTGAGCCGACCGGGGGGCTAGCGGCTCAAGAGACCCAGTACTTC.

The V gene is TRBV29-1, the J gene TRBJ1-1; TRBD1 might be the D (5 bases). Germline V gives CDR1 SQVTM, CDR2 ANQGSEA. The CDR3 consists of 13 residues. V lost 5 bases to trimming and J lost 4 bases, with 14 bases between them. The CDR3 loop reads CSVQGLRGTEAFF. In DNA, the CDR3 is TGCAGCGTTCAGGGACTGCGTGGCACTGAAGCTTTCTTT.

This clone came up once. The rearrangement uses TRBV5-1 and TRBJ1-2; 9 nucleotides line up with TRBD1. The ends lost 4 bases at V and 8 bases at J; junction bases unmatched: 9. CDR1 is SGHRS and CDR2 is YFSETQ in the germline V gene. The CDR3 totals 14 residues. DNA of the CDR3: TGCGCCAGCAGCCCCGGGACAGGGTGGGACGGCTACACCTTC. Protein: CASSPGTGWDGYTF.

This clone was seen a few times. The chain joins TRBV28 to TRBJ2-3, with 11 bases lining up with TRBD2. Germline loops: CDR1 MDHEN, CDR2 SYDVKM. The CDR3 runs 19 residues. V lost 2 bases to trimming and J lost 3 bases; unmatched junction nucleotides: 13. CDR3 bases: TGTGCCAGCAGTTTAAGGAGCCTCACTAGCGGGAGAAGGACAGATACGCAGTATTTT. Translating it yields CASSLRSLTSGRRTDTQYF.

The chain links TRBV19 to TRBJ2-1; perhaps TRBD2 as D (7 bases). CDR3 size: 20 residues. Trimming took 5 bases from V and 7 from J, leaving 33 bases between them. Germline CDR1 and CDR2: LNHDA and SQIVND (reference sequence). CDR3 region: CASSPRGEGGLGKGMNEQFF. The CDR3 DNA follows: TGTGCCAGTAGTCCAAGGGGGGAGGGAGGACTAGGTAAGGGGATGAATGAGCAGTTCTTC.

The chain has TRBV14 and TRBJ2-7; tentatively, D is TRBD1 (5 bases). V lost 2 bases and J lost 6, with 11 bases in between. Germline-derived CDR1 and CDR2 are SGHDN and FVKESK. CDR3 length: 13 amino acids. The CDR3 protein is CASSQIRGREQYF. The CDR3 DNA reads TGTGCCAGCAGCCAAATAAGGGGTCGCGAGCAGTACTTC.

The chain joins TRBV5-5 to TRBJ1-2; weak D call: TRBD1 (6 bases). Trimming left V 0 bases short and J 4 bases short, with 7 bases between. Germline V gives CDR1 SGHKS, CDR2 YYEKEE (reference sequence). This CDR3 region has 13 residues. The CDR3 region is CASSLEGGYGYTF. The CDR3 DNA follows: TGTGCCAGCAGCTTGGAAGGGGGCTATGGCTACACCTTC.

The genes are TRBV6-1 and TRBJ1-2; perhaps TRBD1 as D (6 bases). The CDR3 is 15 amino acids. In germline, CDR1 is MNHNS, CDR2 SASEGT. Between the trimmed V and J ends, which lost 3 bases and 3 bases, there was a span of 14 bases. CDR3 residues: CASSDRGREDYGYTF. The CDR3 DNA follows: TGTGCCAGCAGTGACAGGGGACGGGAGGACTATGGCTACACCTTC.

The rearrangement joins TRBV7-2 to TRBJ2-3; D may be TRBD2 (6 bases). Trimming shortened V by 3 bases and J by 5 bases, and 12 bases separated the two germline ends. The CDR3 is made up of 14 amino acids. Germline V gene lookup returns CDR1 SGHTA and CDR2 FQGNSA. The CDR3 reads CASSLGQRVDTQYF. Here the CDR3 DNA reads TGTGCCAGCAGCTTGGGCCAGCGGGTAGATACGCAGTATTTT.